This is a list of T cell receptor beta chains from one sample in a study of blood T cells in healthy people across ages. Each CDR3 protein is one row after TCRdb ran MiXCR on the 5' RACE reads. The sample lists approximately 670,000 distinct CDR3 sequences; 35% to 50% were seen once. The sequencing input was blood. The receptors originated from a man older than 75 in good health. Both conserved end residues are part of each CDR3. D genes are given only for firm matches. The size field is filled for only some rows; it gives once, few, many or a size class.

v_call	j_call	d_call	clone_size	cdr3_aa	cdr3_nt
TRBV4-3	TRBJ2-1	-	few	CASSQEPPLPGSDRAYNEQFF	TGCGCCAGCAGCCAAGAGCCCCCGCTACCCGGGAGTGATCGTGCCTACAATGAGCAGTTCTTC
TRBV6-1	TRBJ2-5	-	few	CASSFDRQETQYF	TGTGCCAGCAGTTTCGACAGACAAGAGACCCAGTACTTC
TRBV27	TRBJ2-7	TRBD1	-	CASSFSWAPGQGLYEQYF	TGCGCCAGCAGTTTCTCCTGGGCCCCCGGACAGGGGCTCTACGAGCAGTACTTC
TRBV20-1	TRBJ2-3	TRBD2	-	CSARSFTSGGALDTQYF	TGCAGTGCTAGATCTTTCACTAGCGGGGGGGCCTTAGATACGCAGTATTTT
TRBV7-3	TRBJ2-1	TRBD2	many	CASSPTSGSYNEQFF	TGTGCCAGCAGTCCGACTAGCGGATCCTACAATGAGCAGTTCTTC
TRBV20-1	TRBJ2-3	TRBD2	-	CSARRPWGSGGFSTDMQYF	TGCAGTGCTAGGAGGCCCTGGGGTAGCGGGGGGTTCAGCACAGATATGCAGTATTTT
TRBV20-1	TRBJ2-3	TRBD2	-	CSAKTSGRATDTQYF	TGCAGTGCTAAGACTAGCGGGAGGGCAACAGATACGCAGTATTTT
TRBV20-1	TRBJ2-7	-	-	CSATSISVGSYNEQYF	TGCAGTGCCACATCTATTAGCGTAGGATCCTACAATGAGCAGTACTTC
TRBV30	TRBJ2-7	-	few	CAWSPTTPYEQYF	TGTGCCTGGAGTCCTACCACACCCTACGAGCAGTACTTC
TRBV7-9	TRBJ2-5	-	many	CASSVALKETQYF	TGTGCCAGCAGCGTAGCCCTCAAAGAGACCCAGTACTTC
TRBV20-1	TRBJ2-5	-	-	CSAGQPETQYF	TGCAGTGCAGGTCAGCCAGAGACCCAGTACTTC
TRBV7-2	TRBJ2-7	-	many	CASSLVTGVSGEQYF	TGTGCCAGCAGCTTAGTTACGGGGGTATCGGGAGAGCAGTACTTC
TRBV4-2	TRBJ2-5	-	-	CASSQEGGVSQETQYF	TGTGCCAGCAGCCAGGAGGGGGGGGTCTCCCAAGAGACCCAGTACTTC
TRBV20-1	TRBJ2-4	TRBD2	-	CSARVEVAGGLAKNIQYF	TGCAGTGCTAGAGTTGAGGTAGCGGGAGGCCTAGCCAAAAACATTCAGTACTTC
TRBV29-1	TRBJ1-4	TRBD1	-	CSVRGGQINEKLFF	TGCAGCGTGAGAGGGGGACAGATTAATGAAAAACTGTTTTTT
TRBV28	TRBJ2-5	TRBD1	few	CASSYPPGQYQETQYF	TGTGCCAGCAGTTACCCCCCGGGACAGTATCAAGAGACCCAGTACTTC
TRBV4-3	TRBJ1-2	TRBD1	few	CASSLDRGRANYGYTF	TGCGCCAGCAGCCTGGACAGGGGGCGGGCTAACTATGGCTACACCTTC
TRBV3-1	TRBJ1-2	-	-	CASSPGPGYGYTF	TGTGCCAGCAGCCCGGGACCTGGGTATGGCTACACCTTC
TRBV7-2	TRBJ2-5	TRBD1	-	CDSSPKRRQGGETQYF	TGTGACAGCAGTCCTAAGAGAAGACAGGGTGGAGAGACCCAGTACTTC
TRBV29-1	TRBJ2-5	-	few	CSLASTAGWETQYF	TGCAGCTTGGCCTCGACAGCGGGTTGGGAGACCCAGTACTTC